Below, 32 T cell receptor beta chains from the same sample are listed, as sequenced in a study of cytomegalovirus exposure and HLA in healthy donors. Both 60 Vbeta primers and 13 Jbeta primers went into the PCR. Profiled with immunoSEQ multiplex PCR; TCRdb holds only in-frame clones, not every one. In the table there are over 150,000 clones, over 60% of which are singletons. The sequenced sample consisted of PBMCs. The origin of the receptors is a woman aged 25-40 years in good health and CMV-seronegative.

The chain combines TRBV7-2 with TRBJ1-5; possible D gene TRBD1, 6 bases. The V end was cut by 1 base, the J end by 6 bases, with 19 bases between. The germline V gene encodes CDR1 SGHTA and CDR2 FQGNSA. The CDR3 covers 17 residues. Here the CDR3 DNA reads TGTGCCAGCAGCTTAGAGGCGGGGGCTGGAATCGGTCAGCCCCAGCATTTT. The encoded protein is CASSLEAGAGIGQPQHF. The full variable domain, rest sourced from reference TRBV7-2 and TRBJ1-5, is GAGVSQSPSNKVTEKGKDVELRCDPISGHTALYWYRQSLGQGLEFLIYFQGNSAPDKSGLPSDRFSAERTGGSVSTLTIQRTQQEDSAVYLCASSLEAGAGIGQPQHFGDGTRLSIL.

This clone has only a few counts. The chain recombines TRBV4-3 with TRBJ1-5; the match to TRBD1 covers 8 bases. This CDR3 is built from 15 residues. The germline gives CDR1 LGHNA, CDR2 YSLEER. V shed 9 bases, J shed 0 bases, and the junction held 7 bases outside the gene matches. The CDR3 protein is CASGQGLNSNQPQHF. The DNA for the CDR3 is TGCGCCAGTGGACAGGGACTAAATAGCAATCAGCCCCAGCATTTT.

The gene calls are TRBV5-1 and TRBJ2-1; the match to TRBD2 covers 12 bases. Germline-derived CDR1 and CDR2 are SGHRS and YFSETQ. There are 16 residues in the CDR3. With 2 bases clipped from V and 4 bases from J, the junction kept 4 bases outside the gene matches. CDR3 nucleotide sequence: TGCGCCAGCAGCTTAGATGGACTAGCGGGGTACAATGAGCAGTTCTTC. As protein: CASSLDGLAGYNEQFF.

This clone showed up just a few times. CDR3 DNA sequence: TGTGCCAGCAGCCCAGCGGGGGCCACGGATACGCAGTATTTT. Its translation: CASSPAGATDTQYF. This chain uses TRBV7-3 with TRBJ2-3, with 8 bases identical to TRBD2. The ends lost 5 bases at V and 6 bases at J; junction bases unmatched: 7. Germline loops: CDR1 SGHTA, CDR2 FQGTGA. The CDR3 length is 14 residues.

The chain has TRBV28 and TRBJ2-1, with a tentative D call TRBD2 (5 bases). The CDR3 is made up of 16 amino acids. The V end was cut by 0 bases, the J end by 3 bases, with 12 bases between. Germline assignment: CDR1 MDHEN and CDR2 SYDVKM. Here the CDR3 DNA reads TGTGCCAGCAGTTTATGGGAGCGGATCAACTACAATGAGCAGTTCTTC. This sequence encodes CASSLWERINYNEQFF.

This clone was observed a handful of times. This rearrangement joins TRBV5-1 to TRBJ1-4; D is undetermined. This CDR3 has 13 residues. CDR1 is SGHRS, CDR2 YFSETQ, per germline. Trimming removed 5 bases at V and 0 bases at J, with 5 bases between. The CDR3 region has the DNA TGCGCCAGCAGATCAGCAACTAATGAAAAACTGTTTTTT. Encoded protein: CASRSATNEKLFF.

J is TRBJ1-5 and V is TRBV28; 7 bases fit TRBD1. This CDR3 comprises 18 residues. The V segment lost 0 bases and the J segment 1 base; nucleotides outside the gene matches: 9. CDR1 is MDHEN and CDR2 is SYDVKM in the germline V gene. CDR3 loop: CASSLWGEGAWSNQPQHF. In nucleotides, the CDR3 is TGTGCCAGCAGTTTATGGGGTGAGGGGGCTTGGAGCAATCAGCCCCAGCATTTT.

V and J are TRBV15 and TRBJ1-1; 7 bases are shared with TRBD1. V trimming: 4 bases; J trimming: 1 base; junction bases outside the gene matches: 3. This CDR3 comprises 14 residues. The germline V gene encodes CDR1 LNHNV and CDR2 YYDKDF (reference sequence). The chain's CDR3 is CATSKDRQNTEAFF. CDR3 bases: TGTGCCACCAGCAAGGACAGGCAGAACACTGAAGCTTTCTTT.

This clone appeared a single time. This chain links TRBV4-1 with TRBJ2-5; a weak D match, TRBD1 (7 bases). This CDR3 contains 18 residues. The germline gives CDR1 MGHRA, CDR2 YSYEKL. Trimming shortened V by 2 bases and J by 5 bases, and 24 bases separated the two germline ends. In DNA form, the CDR3 reads TGCGCCAGCAGCCAACCCCAGGGGGGAACTGGGGGTCGGGAGACCCAGTACTTC. Residues: CASSQPQGGTGGRETQYF.

This clone was recorded a few times. V is TRBV4-3 and J is TRBJ2-1; 7 nucleotides agree with TRBD1. The CDR3 runs to 16 residues. J lost 6 bases, V lost 4 bases, and 12 bases had no gene match. CDR1 is LGHNA and CDR2 is YSLEER in the germline V gene. CDR3 nucleotides: TGCGCCAGCAGCCCCGACAGGGACCCACCCCGCAATGAGCAGTTCTTC. This sequence encodes CASSPDRDPPRNEQFF.

The gene calls are TRBV19 and TRBJ1-1; D gene ambiguous. Trimming took 5 bases from V and 1 from J, leaving 8 bases between them. The CDR3 is 13 residues long. CDR1 LNHDA and CDR2 SQIVND come from the germline V gene (reference sequence). The chain's CDR3 is CASSVNTNTEAFF. DNA of the CDR3: TGTGCCAGTAGTGTCAACACGAACACTGAAGCTTTCTTT.

V usage is TRBV6-5 and J usage is TRBJ1-2, with D maybe TRBD1 (6 bases). The CDR3 extends over 14 amino acids. V lost 2 bases and J 3 bases, leaving 10 bases between the germline ends. Germline CDR1 MNHEY, CDR2 SVGAGI. CDR3 sequence (DNA): TGTGCCAGCAGTTACGGCAGGGGCCACTATGGCTACACCTTC. Its translation is CASSYGRGHYGYTF.

CDR3 coding DNA: TGTGCCAGCAGCGTCGAGTATTCCTTGGCTTTCTTT. Its protein is CASSVEYSLAFF. The chain joins TRBV9 to TRBJ1-1; no clear D gene. The germline V and J ends were trimmed by 2 bases and 11 bases, with 13 bases remaining between them. The germline V gene has CDR1 SGDLS and CDR2 YYNGEE. There are 12 residues in the CDR3.

The chain combines TRBV6-6 with TRBJ2-7, with TRBD1 matching 10 bases. V was pared by 4 bases and J by 4 bases, with 4 bases of the junction left unmatched. The germline V gene has CDR1 MNHNY and CDR2 SVGAGI (reference sequence). This CDR3 contains 14 residues. The CDR3 nucleotides read TGTGCCAGCAGTTCGGACAGGGGGGGTTACGAGCAGTACTTC. Translation gives CASSSDRGGYEQYF.

This clone was counted once. V gene TRBV4-3 combines with J gene TRBJ1-2, with 10 bases lining up with TRBD1. The CDR3 covers 16 residues. Germline V gene lookup returns CDR1 LGHNA and CDR2 YSLEER. Losses at the gene ends were 0 bases for V and 4 bases for J; bases not matched to a gene: 5. The CDR3 DNA is TGCGCCAGCAGCCAAGATTGGACAGGGGGAGTCTATGGCTACACCTTC. Translation: CASSQDWTGGVYGYTF.

The V and J genes are TRBV28 and TRBJ2-3; D is ambiguous. The germline V and J ends were trimmed by 8 bases and 3 bases, with 6 bases remaining between them. Per germline, CDR1 MDHEN and CDR2 SYDVKM. CDR3 size: 11 residues. The CDR3 sequence: CASQQTDTQYF. CDR3 nucleotide sequence: TGTGCCAGCCAACAAACAGATACGCAGTATTTT. Full variable domain (outside the CDR3, taken from reference TRBV28 and TRBJ2-3): DVKVTQSSRYLVKRTGEKVFLECVQDMDHENMFWYRQDPGLGLRLIYFSYDVKMKEKGDIPEGYSVSREKKERFSLILESASTNQTSMYLCASQQTDTQYFGPGTRLTVL.

The chain combines TRBV7-2 with TRBJ2-3; possibly TRBD1 for D (6 bases). With 3 bases removed from V and 0 bases from J, the gap between germline ends came to 10 bases. The V gene's germline CDR1 is SGHTA and CDR2 FQGNSA. This CDR3 contains 15 residues. The chain's CDR3 is CASSFYGTSTDTQYF. The CDR3 DNA is TGTGCCAGCAGCTTTTACGGGACAAGCACAGATACGCAGTATTTT. Using reference TRBV7-2 and TRBJ2-3 for the parts outside the CDR3, the full variable domain is GAGVSQSPSNKVTEKGKDVELRCDPISGHTALYWYRQSLGQGLEFLIYFQGNSAPDKSGLPSDRFSAERTGGSVSTLTIQRTQQEDSAVYLCASSFYGTSTDTQYFGPGTRLTVL.

The rearrangement links TRBV7-7 to TRBJ2-3; possibly TRBD2 for D (6 bases). The V gene's germline CDR1 is SSHAT and CDR2 FNYEAQ (reference sequence). The CDR3 extends over 13 amino acids. CDR3 amino acids: CASGDGNTDTQYF. In DNA, the CDR3 is TGTGCTAGCGGCGACGGGAACACAGATACGCAGTATTTT.

The rearrangement links TRBV7-9 to TRBJ2-1; tentatively, D is TRBD2 (6 bases). Germline CDR1 reads SEHNR; CDR2 reads FQNEAQ (reference sequence). Trimming cost V 4 bases and J 2 bases, with 18 bases left between them. This CDR3 has 17 residues. In DNA, the CDR3 is TGTGCCAGCAGCTCAGACGAAACGGGACTCCCCTACAATGAGCAGTTCTTC. It yields the protein CASSSDETGLPYNEQFF.

The J gene is TRBJ1-5, the V gene TRBV7-9; tentatively, D is TRBD1 (6 bases). Deletions cut 1 base from V and 5 bases from J, with 15 bases between. CDR1 is SEHNR, CDR2 FQNEAQ, per germline (reference sequence). This CDR3 has 16 amino acids. This chain's CDR3 is CASSLGVAGGDQPQHF. The CDR3 coding sequence is TGTGCCAGCAGCTTAGGTGTAGCGGGGGGCGATCAGCCCCAGCATTTT.

The CDR3 sequence: CSATSGTEFGTQYF. The CDR3 DNA reads as TGCAGCGCCACTAGCGGGACTGAGTTTGGGACCCAGTACTTC. V gene TRBV29-1 combines with J gene TRBJ2-5; the match to TRBD2 covers 10 bases. The V and J ends lost 7 bases and 7 bases, in that order; junction bases with no gene match: 12. Germline CDR1 reads SQVTM; CDR2 reads ANQGSEA. CDR3 length equals 14 residues.

This clone was picked up a small number of times. The rearrangement uses TRBV5-1 and TRBJ1-5, with TRBD1 identical over 12 bases. Germline V lookup: CDR1 SGHRS, CDR2 YFSETQ. CDR3 length: 20 residues. V lost 0 bases, J lost 7 bases, and 17 bases stayed unmatched. The CDR3 DNA sequence: TGCGCCAGCAGCTTGGCCCCATGGGATGGGGACAGGGGGCGCGGGCAGCCCCAGCATTTT. As protein: CASSLAPWDGDRGRGQPQHF.

About this clone itself: Other DNA sequences within the sample encode an identical CDR3. The chain joins TRBV19 to TRBJ1-5; D perhaps matches TRBD1 (5 bases). Trimming removed 3 bases at V and 7 bases at J, with 10 bases between. Germline-derived CDR1 and CDR2 are LNHDA and SQIVND (reference sequence). The CDR3 consists of 13 residues. The CDR3 nucleotides are TGTGCCAGTAGTATTGCGGGGGGACAGCCCCAGCATTTT. Its protein is CASSIAGGQPQHF.

The chain carries TRBV5-1 and TRBJ2-7; 11 bases fit TRBD2. The CDR3 runs 15 residues. V gave up 4 bases and J gave up 4 bases; unmatched junction bases: 7. Germline CDR1 is SGHRS and CDR2 is YFSETQ. The CDR3 region has the DNA TGCGCCAGCAGCATTAGCGGGAGGGCCTCTTACGAGCAGTACTTC. Encoded protein: CASSISGRASYEQYF.

The chain employs TRBV7-3 and TRBJ2-1, with D perhaps TRBD2 (6 bases). The V gene's germline CDR1 is SGHTA and CDR2 FQGTGA. The V gene lost 5 bases and the J gene lost 4 bases, with 18 bases spanning the gap. The CDR3 has 16 amino acids. The CDR3 sequence: CASSSLVAGSYNEQFF. DNA for the CDR3: TGTGCCAGCAGCAGCTTAGTCGCGGGATCTTACAATGAGCAGTTCTTC.

J is TRBJ2-2 and V is TRBV9; 9 bases agree with TRBD2. J was trimmed by 4 bases and V by 3 bases; bases with no gene match: 4. Germline V gene data show CDR1 as SGDLS and CDR2 as YYNGEE. The CDR3 runs to 15 residues. The CDR3 loop is CASSEGSGSTGELFF. The CDR3 DNA sequence: TGTGCCAGCAGCGAGGGTAGCGGGAGCACCGGGGAGCTGTTTTTT.

V usage is TRBV19 and J usage is TRBJ1-2; 7 bases line up with TRBD1. V was pared by 4 bases and J by 9 bases, with 17 bases of the junction left unmatched. The germline V gene has CDR1 LNHDA and CDR2 SQIVND (reference sequence). The CDR3 covers 16 residues. CDR3 sequence: CASSTELGGPPRSYTF. In DNA, the CDR3 is TGTGCCAGTAGTACGGAATTAGGGGGCCCTCCTCGGAGCTACACCTTC.

The chain uses TRBV5-4 and TRBJ1-2; no firm D call. The CDR3 length is 14 residues. Trimming removed 3 bases from V and 5 bases from J, with 14 bases in between. Germline values: CDR1 SGHNT, CDR2 YYREEE (reference sequence). This chain's CDR3 is CASSSWAGFYGYTF. CDR3 nucleotide sequence: TGTGCCAGCAGCTCGTGGGCGGGGTTTTATGGCTACACCTTC. Full variable domain (missing parts from reference TRBV5-4 and TRBJ1-2): ETGVTQSPTHLIKTRGQQVTLRCSSQSGHNTVSWYQQALGQGPQFIFQYYREEENGRGNFPPRFSGLQFPNYSSELNVNALELDDSALYLCASSSWAGFYGYTFGSGTRLTVV.

This chain links TRBV28 with TRBJ2-1; no clear D. The V end lost 5 bases, the J end lost 13 bases, and 15 bases lay between the germline ends. There are 12 residues in the CDR3. The germline V gene has CDR1 MDHEN and CDR2 SYDVKM. The CDR3 DNA reads as TGTGCCAGCAGTCCAATCGTTAGAAATCAGTTCTTC. It is translated as CASSPIVRNQFF.

CDR3 residues: CASSLSSGREQYF. The CDR3 bases are TGTGCCAGCAGTTTATCATCTGGGCGCGAGCAGTACTTC. V usage is TRBV27 and J usage is TRBJ2-5; no clear D gene. The tail of the sequence fits TRBJ2-7 better, so the J call may be wrong. Germline V gene lookup returns CDR1 MNHEY and CDR2 SMNVEV (reference sequence). The CDR3 totals 13 residues.

The CDR3 here is CASSLVGLAGRTDTQYF. CDR3 DNA: TGTGCCAGCAGCTTAGTGGGACTAGCGGGGCGCACAGATACGCAGTATTTT. The gene calls are TRBV7-2 and TRBJ2-3; 13 nucleotides align to TRBD2. The CDR3 has 17 amino acids. With V trimmed by 1 base and J by 1 base, 2 bases remained unmatched. From germline, CDR1 is SGHTA and CDR2 FQGNSA.

In this sample, this clone turned up a few times. The chain couples TRBV6-6 to TRBJ2-7, with D maybe TRBD1 (5 bases). V gave up 7 bases and J gave up 2 bases, with 18 bases separating them. This CDR3 has 15 amino acids. CDR1 is MNHNY and CDR2 is SVGAGI in the germline V gene (reference sequence). This CDR3 reads CASTPEWQGTYEQYF. The CDR3 DNA reads as TGTGCCAGCACCCCCGAGTGGCAGGGTACCTACGAGCAGTACTTC.